This section outlines one TCR beta chain sequence together with its context. These data come from a study of HIV-infected patients and healthy controls. Per the germline V gene, CDR1 is LNHDA and CDR2 is SQIVND (reference sequence). Trimming stripped 3 bases from V and 0 bases from J, with 5 bases between. The CDR3 runs to 14 residues. Using its own MiXCR run on the 5' RACE reads, TCRdb lists one record per CDR3 protein. The top ten hold approximately 5% of the sample, which has about 67,000 distinct CDR3 sequences, 15% to 20% seen once. This TCR was recovered from a human donor in good health. The sequenced sample was CD4+ T cells from blood. This chain links TRBV19 with TRBJ1-4; D is unresolved. CDR3 loop: CASSMTPTNEKLFF. DNA for the CDR3: TGTGCCAGTAGTATGACACCAACTAATGAAAAACTGTTTTTT.